Each of the 31 T cell receptor beta chains below was sequenced from the same sample in a study of blood T cell repertoires in COVID-19. Sequencing was performed with immunoSEQ multiplex PCR; in TCRdb, only in-frame clones are kept and a portion is missing. The profile covers roughly 100,000 clones, with approximately 80% appearing a single time and roughly 4.4% taken by the ten largest. Sequencing was done on a sample of peripheral blood. The receptors derive from a human donor in a cohort sampled during active COVID-19.

V gene TRBV6-5 combines with J gene TRBJ2-5, with D unresolved. The CDR3 totals 15 residues. Germline V gene sequence: CDR1 MNHEY, CDR2 SVGAGI. V was cut by 0 bases and J by 2 bases, with 10 bases left in between. This chain's CDR3 is CASSYSFGYQETQYF. CDR3 nucleotides: TGTGCCAGCAGTTACTCATTCGGTTATCAAGAGACCCAGTACTTC.

This clone appeared many times. J is TRBJ2-3 and V is TRBV7-6; no clear D gene. With 3 bases removed from V and 3 bases from J, the gap between germline ends came to 4 bases. The CDR3 totals 12 residues. The germline V gene encodes CDR1 SGHVS and CDR2 FNYEAQ. The CDR3 spells CASSFPTDTQYF. As DNA, the CDR3 is TGTGCCAGCAGCTTTCCGACAGATACGCAGTATTTT. The whole variable domain, remainder taken from reference TRBV7-6 and TRBJ2-3, is GAGVSQSPRYKVTKRGQDVALRCDPISGHVSLYWYRQALGQGPEFLTYFNYEAQQDKSGLPNDRFSAERPEGSISTLTIQRTEQRDSAMYRCASSFPTDTQYFGPGTRLTVL.

V and J are TRBV9 and TRBJ2-3, with TRBD2 identical over 10 bases. V shed 0 bases and J 6 bases; nucleotides not matched to a gene: 7. CDR1 is SGDLS and CDR2 is YYNGEE in the germline V gene. This CDR3 is built from 16 residues. This CDR3 reads CASSVDVAGGVDTQYF. The CDR3 nucleotides are TGTGCCAGCAGCGTAGATGTAGCGGGGGGTGTGGATACGCAGTATTTT.

V and J are TRBV6-5 and TRBJ1-6; perhaps TRBD1 as D (6 bases). Germline lookup yields CDR1 MNHEY and CDR2 SVGAGI. V was shortened by 0 bases and J by 7 bases, with 10 bases between the two germline ends. CDR3 length equals 15 residues. CDR3 in amino acids: CASSYSWQGNSPLHF. The CDR3 DNA reads TGTGCCAGCAGTTACTCATGGCAGGGGAATTCACCCCTCCACTTT.

The gene calls are TRBV6-2 or TRBV6-3 and TRBJ1-2; 7 nucleotides agree with TRBD1. The CDR3 length is 15 residues. The germline V gene encodes CDR1 MNHEY and CDR2 SVGEGT. V was pared by 2 bases and J by 6 bases, with 9 bases of the junction left unmatched. As DNA, the CDR3 is TGTGCCAGCAGTTACATTCCAGGGGGGAAGAATGGCTACACCTTC. Encoded protein: CASSYIPGGKNGYTF.

The chain uses TRBV29-1 and TRBJ2-3; TRBD1 matches at 9 bases. The CDR3 loop spans 14 amino acids. J gave up 0 bases and V 8 bases, and 6 bases lay outside the gene matches. Germline V gene lookup returns CDR1 SQVTM and CDR2 ANQGSEA. The CDR3 is CSIGQGISTDTQYF. As DNA, the CDR3 is TGCAGCATCGGACAGGGGATTAGCACAGATACGCAGTATTTT.

Worth noting for this clone: A read error may account for a junction end that differs from germline. V usage is TRBV5-1 and J usage is TRBJ2-2, with D perhaps being TRBD1 or TRBD2 (5 bases each). This CDR3 is built from 16 residues. Per the germline V gene, CDR1 is SGHRS and CDR2 is YFSETQ. CDR3 loop: CASNLGRAANTGELFF. In nucleotides, the CDR3 is TGCGCCAGCAACTTGGGGCGAGCGGCGAACACCGGGGAGCTGTTTTTT.

V usage is TRBV6-1 and J usage is TRBJ1-2, with unresolved D. Deletions cut 0 bases from V and 3 bases from J, with 8 bases between. Germline CDR1 is MNHNS and CDR2 is SASEGT. This CDR3 is 14 amino acids long. The CDR3: CASSEAGLDYGYTF. For the CDR3, the DNA is TGTGCCAGCAGTGAAGCTGGACTGGACTATGGCTACACCTTC.

The rearrangement uses TRBV7-8 and TRBJ2-5, with TRBD2 as a possible D gene (6 bases). Germline V gene lookup returns CDR1 SGHVS and CDR2 FQNEAQ. Between the trimmed V and J ends, which lost 5 bases and 2 bases, there was a span of 18 bases. This CDR3 has 16 residues. The DNA for the CDR3 is TGTGCCAGCAGCCCAGTCGGGGGTCGGGGGCAAGAGACCCAGTACTTC. Protein sequence: CASSPVGGRGQETQYF. Full variable domain (missing parts from reference TRBV7-8 and TRBJ2-5): GAGVSQSPRYKVAKRGQDVALRCDPISGHVSLFWYQQALGQGPEFLTYFQNEAQLDKSGLPSDRFFAERPEGSVSTLKIQRTQQEDSAVYLCASSPVGGRGQETQYFGPGTRLLVL.

The V call is TRBV3-1 (or the pseudogene TRBV3-2), the J call TRBJ2-5, with 8 bases lining up with TRBD2. The CDR3 is made up of 16 amino acids. The germline CDR1 and CDR2 sequences are LGHDT and YNNKEL (reference sequence). Germline trimming cut 1 base from V and 4 bases from J; bases unmatched to any gene: 8. The CDR3 here is CASSQVYGGAGETQYF. The CDR3 bases are TGTGCCAGCAGCCAAGTATACGGGGGGGCTGGAGAGACCCAGTACTTC.

The gene calls are TRBV6-2 or TRBV6-3 and TRBJ1-5, with 7 positions matching TRBD1. CDR1 is MNHEY and CDR2 is SVGEGT in the germline V gene. The CDR3 length is 16 residues. V was pared by 5 bases and J by 7 bases, with 14 bases of the junction left unmatched. The DNA for the CDR3 is TGTGCCAGCAGTACCTCCCTAGGGACAGTTAACCAGCCCCAGCATTTT. Translated, it gives CASSTSLGTVNQPQHF.

The chain joins TRBV5-5 to TRBJ2-7, with 7 positions matching TRBD1. Trimming took 3 bases from V and 7 from J; bases not matched to a gene: 10. CDR1 SGHKS and CDR2 YYEKEE come from the germline V gene (reference sequence). The CDR3 is 14 residues long. CDR3 in DNA: TGTGCCAGCAGCTCATGGACAGGCGATGAGGAGCAGTACTTC. Its translation is CASSSWTGDEEQYF.

V and J are TRBV19 and TRBJ2-1; 12 positions match TRBD1. The CDR3 extends over 15 amino acids. V was pared by 4 bases and J by 4 bases, with 2 bases of the junction left unmatched. Looked up from germline, CDR1 is LNHDA and CDR2 is SQIVND (reference sequence). The CDR3 nucleotides are TGTGCCAGTAGTAGGGGACAGGGGGCTTACAATGAGCAGTTCTTC. Translation: CASSRGQGAYNEQFF.

The chain links TRBV5-1 to TRBJ1-3, with D tentatively TRBD1 (6 bases). This CDR3 has 15 residues. CDR1 is SGHRS and CDR2 is YFSETQ in the germline V gene. V was shortened by 4 bases and J by 5 bases, with 16 bases between the two germline ends. The CDR3 DNA reads as TGCGCCAGCAGCCCCACGTCAGGGGCAAGAAACACCATATATTTT. This translates into CASSPTSGARNTIYF.

V and J are TRBV6-5 and TRBJ2-1; 8 bases match TRBD1. CDR1 and CDR2 (germline): MNHEY, SVGAGI. CDR3 length: 14 residues. J was trimmed by 4 bases and V by 6 bases; bases with no gene match: 5. The CDR3 reads CASSPGGSYNEQFF. The CDR3 DNA reads as TGTGCCAGCAGCCCAGGGGGCTCGTACAATGAGCAGTTCTTC.

This clone was counted a few times. V gene TRBV9 combines with J gene TRBJ2-7; 10 nucleotides match TRBD2. CDR3 length: 17 amino acids. V shed 1 base and J 2 bases; nucleotides not matched to a gene: 9. The germline CDR1 and CDR2 sequences are SGDLS and YYNGEE. CDR3 loop: CASSVTPSLAGAYEQYF. The CDR3 DNA is TGTGCCAGCAGCGTAACCCCGTCTCTAGCGGGGGCCTACGAGCAGTACTTC.

The chain combines TRBV7-2 with TRBJ2-1, with 10 nucleotides matching TRBD2. CDR1 and CDR2 from the germline V gene are SGHTA and FQGNSA. The CDR3 extends over 15 amino acids. Losses at the gene ends were 1 base for V and 5 bases for J; bases not matched to a gene: 2. The CDR3 protein is CASSLESGGDNEQFF. The CDR3 bases are TGTGCCAGCAGCTTAGAGAGCGGGGGGGACAATGAGCAGTTCTTC.

This clone was observed once. The chain combines TRBV3-1 (or the pseudogene TRBV3-2) with TRBJ1-5; perhaps TRBD1 as D (6 bases). This CDR3 is 15 amino acids long. V was trimmed by 4 bases and J by 6 bases, leaving 16 bases between them. Germline loops: CDR1 LGHDT, CDR2 YNNKEL (reference sequence). The CDR3 DNA follows: TGTGCCAGCAGCCGAGGGGGGGGCGGCGGTCAGCCCCAGCATTTT. Protein: CASSRGGGGGQPQHF.

This chain joins TRBV28 and TRBJ2-1, with D maybe TRBD2 (5 bases). The CDR3 runs to 18 residues. V was clipped by 3 bases and J by 0 bases, with 18 bases between them. Germline lookup yields CDR1 MDHEN and CDR2 SYDVKM. In DNA form, the CDR3 reads TGTGCCAGCAGTTTGTCCCTTACTTATGGGAGCTCCTACAATGAGCAGTTCTTC. Amino acid sequence: CASSLSLTYGSSYNEQFF.

J is TRBJ1-1 and V is TRBV5-1, with a tentative D call TRBD1 (5 bases). Germline CDR1 is SGHRS and CDR2 is YFSETQ. The V and J ends lost 4 bases and 4 bases respectively, with 17 bases between them. The CDR3 is 15 residues long. As DNA, the CDR3 is TGCGCCAGCAGCCCCGTGGACATTAAGGTCACTGAAGCTTTCTTT. It yields the protein CASSPVDIKVTEAFF. Based on the CDR3 plus reference TRBV5-1 and TRBJ1-1, the full variable domain is KAGVTQTPRYLIKTRGQQVTLSCSPISGHRSVSWYQQTPGQGLQFLFEYFSETQRNKGNFPGRFSGRQFSNSRSEMNVSTLELGDSALYLCASSPVDIKVTEAFFGQGTRLTVV.

The chain combines TRBV20-1 with TRBJ2-3; a weak D match, TRBD1 (5 bases). The CDR3 is made up of 12 amino acids. In germline, CDR1 is DFQATT, CDR2 SNEGSKA (reference sequence). V gave up 3 bases and J gave up 4 bases, with 8 bases separating them. The CDR3 loop is CSASQGPDTQYF. Here the CDR3 DNA reads TGCAGTGCTAGTCAGGGCCCAGATACGCAGTATTTT.

V and J are TRBV4-1 and TRBJ1-3; D is unresolved. Germline lookup yields CDR1 MGHRA and CDR2 YSYEKL. This CDR3 is 16 amino acids long. V lost 3 bases and J lost 1, with 13 bases in between. The CDR3 region has the DNA TGCGCCAGCAGCCACAACTCTGGTTCATCTGGAAACACCATATATTTT. Translation gives CASSHNSGSSGNTIYF.

This clone was seen a handful of times. This chain links TRBV18 with TRBJ1-1; 7 bases match TRBD1. Trimming removed 0 bases from V and 1 base from J; junction bases left unmatched: 2. Per the germline V gene, CDR1 is KGHSH and CDR2 is LQKENI. This CDR3 has 15 residues. In DNA form, the CDR3 reads TGTGCCAGCTCACCACCAACAGGGGCGAACACTGAAGCTTTCTTT. Translating gives CASSPPTGANTEAFF. Together with reference TRBV18 and TRBJ1-1, the CDR3 gives the full variable domain: NAGVMQNPRHLVRRRGQEARLRCSPMKGHSHVYWYRQLPEEGLKFMVYLQKENIIDESGMPKERFSAEFPKEGPSILRIQQVVRGDSAAYFCASSPPTGANTEAFFGQGTRLTVV.

The rearrangement links TRBV4-1 to TRBJ2-7, with TRBD1 identical over 8 bases. Trimming at V came to 4 bases and at J to 5 bases, leaving 13 bases not matched to a gene. This CDR3 has 16 amino acids. The germline V gene encodes CDR1 MGHRA and CDR2 YSYEKL. The CDR3 DNA follows: TGCGCCAGCAGCCTCAGGCAGGGGGCGCGGATCCACGAGCAGTACTTC. This sequence encodes CASSLRQGARIHEQYF.

The J gene is TRBJ2-7, the V gene TRBV3-1 (or the pseudogene TRBV3-2), with 9 bases that match TRBD2. Losses at the gene ends were 5 bases for V and 6 bases for J; bases not matched to a gene: 8. The V gene's germline CDR1 is LGHDT and CDR2 YNNKEL (reference sequence). CDR3 length equals 14 residues. This chain's CDR3 is CASSETGLAAEQYF. For the CDR3, the DNA is TGTGCCAGCAGCGAAACGGGACTAGCTGCCGAGCAGTACTTC.

The CDR3 DNA follows: TGTGCCAGCAGCTTAGCGCCGGGGACTGGGGCCAACGTCCTGACTTTC. Translated, it gives CASSLAPGTGANVLTF. The chain recombines TRBV7-2 with TRBJ2-6, with D perhaps matching TRBD2 (5 bases). CDR3 length equals 16 residues. The germline CDR1 and CDR2 sequences are SGHTA and FQGNSA. V was shortened by 0 bases and J by 2 bases, with 8 bases between the two germline ends.

This clone was picked up a small number of times. The V call is TRBV5-8, the J call TRBJ1-5; tentative D call: TRBD1 (5 bases). Trimming took off 1 base at V and 4 bases at J, with 9 bases between the two ends. The CDR3 is made up of 14 amino acids. Germline V lookup: CDR1 SGHTS, CDR2 YDEGEE. This chain's CDR3 is CASSLPRVNQPQHF. In DNA, the CDR3 is TGTGCCAGCAGCTTGCCCAGGGTTAATCAGCCCCAGCATTTT.

The chain is built from TRBV18 and TRBJ2-7, with 9 bases matching TRBD1. The length of the CDR3 is 14 residues. Losses at the gene ends were 3 bases for V and 5 bases for J; bases not matched to a gene: 5. Germline assignment: CDR1 KGHSH and CDR2 LQKENI. Here the CDR3 DNA reads TGTGCCAGCTCACCGGGACAGGGATATGACGAGCAGTACTTC. It codes for CASSPGQGYDEQYF.

The rearrangement joins TRBV5-1 to TRBJ2-3, with 11 positions matching TRBD2. V was pared by 1 base and J by 2 bases, with 3 bases of the junction left unmatched. The CDR3 covers 16 residues. From germline, CDR1 is SGHRS and CDR2 YFSETQ. The CDR3 coding sequence is TGCGCCAGCAGCTTGCCTAGCGGGGGGCACACAGATACGCAGTATTTT. It codes for CASSLPSGGHTDTQYF.

The chain carries TRBV5-1 and TRBJ2-2; tentative D call: TRBD2 (5 bases). There are 16 residues in the CDR3. V was cut by 4 bases and J by 3 bases, with 16 bases left in between. CDR1 and CDR2 (germline): SGHRS, YFSETQ. The CDR3: CASSPLLVPYTGELFF. CDR3 nucleotides: TGCGCCAGCAGCCCCCTACTAGTACCGTACACCGGGGAGCTGTTTTTT. Combining the CDR3 with reference TRBV5-1 and TRBJ2-2 gives the whole variable domain KAGVTQTPRYLIKTRGQQVTLSCSPISGHRSVSWYQQTPGQGLQFLFEYFSETQRNKGNFPGRFSGRQFSNSRSEMNVSTLELGDSALYLCASSPLLVPYTGELFFGEGSRLTVL.

The rearrangement uses TRBV6-5 and TRBJ1-2, with 9 bases identical to TRBD1. Germline trimming cut 6 bases from V and 4 bases from J; bases unmatched to any gene: 3. The CDR3 consists of 13 residues. Germline loops: CDR1 MNHEY, CDR2 SVGAGI. The CDR3 region is CASSGQGSYGYTF. The CDR3 nucleotides read TGTGCCAGCAGCGGACAGGGGTCCTATGGCTACACCTTC.